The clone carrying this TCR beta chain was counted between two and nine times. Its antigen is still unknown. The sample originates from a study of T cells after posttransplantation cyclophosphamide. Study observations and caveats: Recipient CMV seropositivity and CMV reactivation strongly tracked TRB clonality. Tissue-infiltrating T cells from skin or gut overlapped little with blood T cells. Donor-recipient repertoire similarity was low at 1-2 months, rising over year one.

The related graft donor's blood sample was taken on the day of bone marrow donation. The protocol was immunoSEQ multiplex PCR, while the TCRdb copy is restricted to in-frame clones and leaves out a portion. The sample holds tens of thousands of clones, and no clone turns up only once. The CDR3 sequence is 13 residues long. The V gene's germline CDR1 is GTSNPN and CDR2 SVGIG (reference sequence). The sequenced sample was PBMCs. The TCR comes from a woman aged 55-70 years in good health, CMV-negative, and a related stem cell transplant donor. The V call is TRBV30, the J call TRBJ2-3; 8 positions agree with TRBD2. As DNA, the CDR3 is TGTGGGGTAGCGGGATCTAGCACAGATACGCAGTATTTT. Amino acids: CGVAGSSTDTQYF. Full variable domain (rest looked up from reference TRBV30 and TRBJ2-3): SQTIHQWPATLVQPVGSPLSLECTVEGTSNPNLYWYRQAAGRGLQLLFYSVGIGQISSEVPQNLSASRPQDRQFILSSKKLLLSDSGFYLCGVAGSSTDTQYFGPGTRLTVL.